The text below deals with one T cell receptor (beta chain). Its antigen remains unidentified. This sample is part of a study of T cells in Graves' hyperthyroidism and ophthalmopathy. Whole-study findings and limits: Ophthalmopathy was separated from stable hyperthyroidism by a 13 V-J model.

V was pared by 2 bases and J by 1 base, with 8 bases of the junction left unmatched. The CDR3 has 17 residues. Germline assignment: CDR1 MGHRA and CDR2 YSYEKL. The source material, RNA transcripts, was used to amplify TCR beta CDR3 regions. Initially, a first-round RT-PCR of the TCR CDR3 employed the HTBI primer set. TCRdb passed the multiplex PCR reads through MiXCR, listing each CDR3 protein once. The repertoire holds 500,000 to 650,000 distinct CDR3 sequences, with about 46% as singletons. This clonotype originated in an adult woman with Graves' disease, either hyperthyroidism or ophthalmopathy (not recorded which). The sequenced sample consisted of peripheral blood or thyroid tissue (not recorded which). The chain recombines TRBV4-1 with TRBJ1-1, with 9 bases lining up with TRBD1. DNA for the CDR3: TGCGCCAGCAGCCAACCGATCGGGACAGGGCGGAACACTGAAGCTTTCTTT. Encoded protein: CASSQPIGTGRNTEAFF.